The TCR beta chain described here comes from a study of cytomegalovirus exposure and HLA in healthy donors. A multiplex PCR was run with 60 Vbeta primers and 13 Jbeta primers. TCRdb's table, derived via immunoSEQ multiplex PCR, lists solely in-frame clones and lacks some. Of about 190,000 clones listed, about nine tenths are singletons. With V trimmed by 0 bases and J by 2 bases, 3 bases remained unmatched. From germline, CDR1 is MNHEY and CDR2 SMNVEV (reference sequence). CDR3 length equals 16 residues. The sequenced sample was PBMCs. The sequence derives from a boy younger than 10 in good health and CMV-seronegative. This chain connects TRBV27 to TRBJ2-3; 9 bases fit TRBD1. The CDR3 spells CASSLSRTGATDTQYF. The CDR3 nucleotides read TGTGCCAGCAGTTTATCCAGGACAGGGGCCACAGATACGCAGTATTTT.